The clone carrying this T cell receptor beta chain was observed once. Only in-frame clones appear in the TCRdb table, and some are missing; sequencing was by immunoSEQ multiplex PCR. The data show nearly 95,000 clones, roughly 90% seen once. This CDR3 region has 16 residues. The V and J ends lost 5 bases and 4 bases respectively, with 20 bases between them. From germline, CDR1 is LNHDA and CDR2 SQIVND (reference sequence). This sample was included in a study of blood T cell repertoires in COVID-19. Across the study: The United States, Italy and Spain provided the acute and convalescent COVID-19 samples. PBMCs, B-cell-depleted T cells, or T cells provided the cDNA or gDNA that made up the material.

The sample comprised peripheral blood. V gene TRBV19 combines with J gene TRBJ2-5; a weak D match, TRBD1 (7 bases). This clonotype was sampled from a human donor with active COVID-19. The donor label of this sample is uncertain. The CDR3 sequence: CASSPQRGPGAETQYF. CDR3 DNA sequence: TGTGCCAGTAGTCCACAGAGGGGGCCGGGGGCAGAGACCCAGTACTTC.